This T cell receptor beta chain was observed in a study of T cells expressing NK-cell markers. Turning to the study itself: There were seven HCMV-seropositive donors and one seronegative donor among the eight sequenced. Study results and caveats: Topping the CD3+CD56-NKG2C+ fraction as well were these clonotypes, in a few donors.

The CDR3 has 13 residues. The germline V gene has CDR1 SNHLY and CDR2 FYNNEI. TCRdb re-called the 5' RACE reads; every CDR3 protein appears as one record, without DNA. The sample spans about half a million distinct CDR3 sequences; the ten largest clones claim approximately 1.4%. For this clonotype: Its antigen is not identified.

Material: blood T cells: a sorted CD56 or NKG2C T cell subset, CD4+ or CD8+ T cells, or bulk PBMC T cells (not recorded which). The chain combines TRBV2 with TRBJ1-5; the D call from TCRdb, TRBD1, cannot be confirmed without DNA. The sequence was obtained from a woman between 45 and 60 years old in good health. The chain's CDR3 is CATAGEINQPQHF.